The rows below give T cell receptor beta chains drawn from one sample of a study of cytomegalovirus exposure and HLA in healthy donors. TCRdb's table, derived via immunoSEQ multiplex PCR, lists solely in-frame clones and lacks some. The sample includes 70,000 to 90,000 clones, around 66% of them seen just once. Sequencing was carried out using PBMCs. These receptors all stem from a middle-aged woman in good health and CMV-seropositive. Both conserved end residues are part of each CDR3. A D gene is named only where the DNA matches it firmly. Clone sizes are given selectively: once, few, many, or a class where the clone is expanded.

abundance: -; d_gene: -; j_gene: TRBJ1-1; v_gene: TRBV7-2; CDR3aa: CASSLAGGFGSTEAFF; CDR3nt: TGTGCCAGCAGCTTAGCGGGGGGGTTTGGGTCCACTGAAGCTTTCTTT
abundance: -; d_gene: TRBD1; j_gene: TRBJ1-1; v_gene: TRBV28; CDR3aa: CASSSGQGPEVAFF; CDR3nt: TGTGCCAGCAGTTCGGGACAGGGCCCCGAGGTAGCTTTCTTT
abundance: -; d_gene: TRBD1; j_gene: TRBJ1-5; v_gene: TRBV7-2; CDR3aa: CASSLGQRNQPQHF; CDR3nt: TGTGCCAGCAGCCTGGGACAGCGCAATCAGCCCCAGCATTTT
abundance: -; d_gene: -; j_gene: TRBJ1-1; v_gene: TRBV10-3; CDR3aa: CAISEFASAANTHTEAFF; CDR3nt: TGTGCCATCAGTGAATTCGCCTCCGCGGCGAACACGCACACTGAAGCTTTCTTT
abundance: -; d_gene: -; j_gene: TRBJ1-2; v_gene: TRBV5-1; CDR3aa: CASSTNNRPPAF; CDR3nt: TGCGCCAGCAGTACAAATAACAGGCCGCCCGCCTTC
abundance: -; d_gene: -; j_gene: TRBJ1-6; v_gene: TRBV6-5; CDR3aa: CASSLQGRGSPLHF; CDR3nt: TGTGCCAGCAGTCTCCAGGGGAGGGGTTCACCCCTCCACTTT
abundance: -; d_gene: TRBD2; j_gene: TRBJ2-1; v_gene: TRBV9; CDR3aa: CASSDPRLAGLKENEQFF; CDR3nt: TGTGCCAGCAGCGACCCGAGGCTAGCGGGACTTAAGGAGAATGAGCAGTTCTTC
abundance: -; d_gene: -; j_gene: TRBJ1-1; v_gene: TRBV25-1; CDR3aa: CASSENRRGEAFF; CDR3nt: TGTGCCAGCAGTGAGAATAGACGGGGTGAAGCTTTCTTT
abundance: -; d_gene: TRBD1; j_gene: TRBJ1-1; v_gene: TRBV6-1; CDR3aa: CATGTTGGETEAFF; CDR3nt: TGTGCCACCGGCACCACAGGGGGGGAAACTGAAGCTTTCTTT
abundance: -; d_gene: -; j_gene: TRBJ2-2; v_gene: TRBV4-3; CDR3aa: CASSLTSSGTGELFF; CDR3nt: TGCGCCAGCAGCCTGACCAGCTCGGGCACCGGGGAGCTGTTTTTT
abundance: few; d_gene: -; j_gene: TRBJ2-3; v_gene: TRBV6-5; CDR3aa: CASSSGRGTDTQYF; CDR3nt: TGTGCCAGCAGTTCGGGCAGGGGCACAGATACGCAGTATTTT
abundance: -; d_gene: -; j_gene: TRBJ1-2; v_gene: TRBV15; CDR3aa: CATSRDIYGYTF; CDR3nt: TGTGCCACCAGCAGAGATATCTATGGCTACACCTTC
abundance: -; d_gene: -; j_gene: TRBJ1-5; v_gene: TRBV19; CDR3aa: CASNMGIRGGNQPQHF; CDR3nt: TGTGCCAGTAATATGGGTATTCGAGGAGGCAATCAGCCCCAGCATTTT
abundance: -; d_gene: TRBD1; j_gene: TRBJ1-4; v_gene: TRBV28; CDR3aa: CASSLGGRGSNEKLFF; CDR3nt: TGTGCCAGCAGTCTAGGTGGCAGGGGGTCGAATGAAAAACTGTTTTTT
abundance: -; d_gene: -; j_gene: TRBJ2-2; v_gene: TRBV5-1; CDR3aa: CASRITGADTGELFF; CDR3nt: TGCGCCAGCAGGATAACGGGAGCGGACACCGGGGAGCTGTTTTTT
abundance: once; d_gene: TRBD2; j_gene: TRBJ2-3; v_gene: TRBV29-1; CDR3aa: CSVETSGGTDTQYF; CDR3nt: TGCAGCGTTGAGACTAGCGGGGGCACAGATACGCAGTATTTT
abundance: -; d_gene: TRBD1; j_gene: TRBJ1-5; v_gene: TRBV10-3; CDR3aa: CAISGTGGADQPQHF; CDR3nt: TGTGCCATCAGTGGAACAGGGGGCGCAGATCAGCCCCAGCATTTT
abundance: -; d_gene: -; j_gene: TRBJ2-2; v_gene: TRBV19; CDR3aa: CASSPGLPPNTGELFF; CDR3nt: TGTGCCAGTAGTCCGGGACTCCCACCGAACACCGGGGAGCTGTTTTTT
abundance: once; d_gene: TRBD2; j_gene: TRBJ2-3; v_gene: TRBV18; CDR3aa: CASSPTSGSLNPDTQYF; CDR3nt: TGTGCCAGCTCACCGACTAGCGGGAGTTTAAACCCAGATACGCAGTATTTT
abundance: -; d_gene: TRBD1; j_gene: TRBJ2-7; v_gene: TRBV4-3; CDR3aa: CASSRGQESYEQYF; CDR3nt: TGCGCCAGCAGCCGGGGACAGGAGAGCTACGAGCAGTACTTC
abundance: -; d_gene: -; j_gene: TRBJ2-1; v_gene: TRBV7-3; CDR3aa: CASSLSGDEQFF; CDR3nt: TGTGCCAGCAGCTTAAGTGGAGATGAGCAGTTCTTC
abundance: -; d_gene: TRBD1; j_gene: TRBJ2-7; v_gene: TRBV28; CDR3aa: CASTARGQGSEQYF; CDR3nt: TGTGCCAGCACCGCGCGGGGACAGGGTTCCGAGCAGTACTTC
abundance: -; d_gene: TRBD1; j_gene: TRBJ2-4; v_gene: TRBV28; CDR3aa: CASSLHGTGEYLQYF; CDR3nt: TGTGCCAGCAGTTTACATGGGACAGGGGAATACCTTCAGTACTTC
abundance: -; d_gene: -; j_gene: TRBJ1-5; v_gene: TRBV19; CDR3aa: CASSTQTAIHQPQHF; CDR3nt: TGTGCCAGTAGTACCCAGACAGCCATACATCAGCCCCAGCATTTT
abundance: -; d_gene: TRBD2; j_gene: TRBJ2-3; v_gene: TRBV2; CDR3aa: CASSESGDYTDTQYF; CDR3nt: TGTGCCAGCAGTGAATCCGGGGACTACACAGATACGCAGTATTTT
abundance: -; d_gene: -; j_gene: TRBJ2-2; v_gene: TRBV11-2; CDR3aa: CASTSSGTTNTGELFF; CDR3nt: TGTGCCAGCACCAGTAGCGGAACAACGAACACCGGGGAGCTGTTTTTT
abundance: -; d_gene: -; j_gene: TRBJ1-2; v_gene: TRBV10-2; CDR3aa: CASSEWRDKGYGYTF; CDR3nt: TGCGCCAGCAGTGAATGGAGGGATAAGGGCTATGGCTACACCTTC
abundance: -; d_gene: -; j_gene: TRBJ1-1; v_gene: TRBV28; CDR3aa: CAGGIPNTEAFF; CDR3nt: TGTGCCGGGGGGATCCCGAACACTGAAGCTTTCTTT
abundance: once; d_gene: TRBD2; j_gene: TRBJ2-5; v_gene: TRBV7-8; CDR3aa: CASRTLAGEGNSGQYF; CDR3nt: TGTGCCAGCAGAACACTAGCGGGAGAGGGGAACTCGGGCCAGTACTTC
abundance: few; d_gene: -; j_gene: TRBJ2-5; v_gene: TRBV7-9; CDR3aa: CASSRQETQYF; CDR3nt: TGTGCCAGCAGCCGTCAAGAGACCCAGTACTTC
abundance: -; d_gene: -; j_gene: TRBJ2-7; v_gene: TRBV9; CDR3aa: CASSVESRGRLHEQYF; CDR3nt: TGTGCCAGCAGCGTAGAATCGCGGGGCCGCCTCCACGAGCAGTACTTC
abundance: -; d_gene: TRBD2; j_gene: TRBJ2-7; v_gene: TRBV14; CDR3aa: CASSQDKLAGVSYEQYF; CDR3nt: TGTGCCAGCAGCCAAGATAAACTAGCGGGTGTCTCCTACGAGCAGTACTTC
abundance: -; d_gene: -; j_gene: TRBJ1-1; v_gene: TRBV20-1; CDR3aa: CSARGLEAFF; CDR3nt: TGCAGTGCTAGGGGGCTAGAAGCTTTCTTT
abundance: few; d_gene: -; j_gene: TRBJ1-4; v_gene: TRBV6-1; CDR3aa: CASSESRSKNEKLFF; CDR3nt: TGTGCCAGCAGTGAATCTCGCAGTAAGAATGAAAAACTGTTTTTT
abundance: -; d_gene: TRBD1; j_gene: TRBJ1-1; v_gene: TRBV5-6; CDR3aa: CASSLLGTGSDTEAFF; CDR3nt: TGTGCCAGCAGCTTACTTGGGACAGGGTCGGACACTGAAGCTTTCTTT
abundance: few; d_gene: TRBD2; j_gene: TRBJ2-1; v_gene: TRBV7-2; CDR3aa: CASTTSGGSSYNEQFF; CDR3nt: TGTGCCAGCACCACTAGCGGAGGGAGCTCCTACAATGAGCAGTTCTTC
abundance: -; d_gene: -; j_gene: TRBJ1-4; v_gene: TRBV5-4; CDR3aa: CASSNRGGGPLKLFF; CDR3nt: TGTGCCAGCAGCAACCGAGGGGGAGGGCCCCTGAAACTGTTTTTT
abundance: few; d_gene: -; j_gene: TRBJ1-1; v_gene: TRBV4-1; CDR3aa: CASSQSPADTEAFF; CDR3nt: TGCGCCAGCAGCCAGTCCCCAGCGGACACTGAAGCTTTCTTT
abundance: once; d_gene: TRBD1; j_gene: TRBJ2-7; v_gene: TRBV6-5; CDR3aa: CASKTPWDREQNF; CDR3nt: TGTGCCAGCAAAACACCGTGGGACAGGGAGCAGAACTTC
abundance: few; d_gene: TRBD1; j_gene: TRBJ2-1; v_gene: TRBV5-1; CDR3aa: CASSQPGTGLHNEQFF; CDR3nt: TGCGCCAGCAGCCAACCAGGGACAGGGTTACACAATGAGCAGTTCTTC
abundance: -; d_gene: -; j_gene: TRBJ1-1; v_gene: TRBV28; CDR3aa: CASSLRQPEAFF; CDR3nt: TGTGCCAGCAGTTTGCGACAGCCTGAAGCTTTCTTT
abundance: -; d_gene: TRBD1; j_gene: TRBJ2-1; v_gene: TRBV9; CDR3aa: CVSSDGTGVPHAYNEQFF; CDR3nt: TGTGTCAGCAGCGACGGGACAGGGGTTCCGCACGCCTACAATGAGCAGTTCTTC
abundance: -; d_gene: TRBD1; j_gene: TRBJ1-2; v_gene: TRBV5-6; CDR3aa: CASSFVDRAPWDGYTF; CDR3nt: TGTGCCAGCAGCTTTGTGGACAGGGCTCCATGGGATGGCTACACCTTC
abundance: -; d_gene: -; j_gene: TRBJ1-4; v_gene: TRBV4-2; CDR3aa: CASSPLVGTATNEKLFF; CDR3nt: TGTGCCAGCAGCCCCCTGGTAGGGACTGCAACTAATGAAAAACTGTTTTTT
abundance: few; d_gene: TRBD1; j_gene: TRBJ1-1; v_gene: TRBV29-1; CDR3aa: CSVGTYWDRRLNTEAFF; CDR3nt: TGCAGCGTTGGGACTTACTGGGACAGGAGGTTGAACACTGAAGCTTTCTTT
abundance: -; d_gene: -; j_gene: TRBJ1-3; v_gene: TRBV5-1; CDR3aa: CASSSGTSHSGNTIYF; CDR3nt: TGCGCCAGCAGCTCCGGGACATCGCACTCTGGAAACACCATATATTTT
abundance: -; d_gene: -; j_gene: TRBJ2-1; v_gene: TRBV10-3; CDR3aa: CAISEKRATVSVSYNEQFF; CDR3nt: TGTGCCATCAGTGAGAAGCGAGCCACAGTTAGCGTGTCCTACAATGAGCAGTTCTTC
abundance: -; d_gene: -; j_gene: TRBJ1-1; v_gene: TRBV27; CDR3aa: CASKRQGGVGLGEAFF; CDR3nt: TGTGCCAGCAAACGGCAAGGGGGGGTTGGGCTGGGTGAAGCTTTCTTT
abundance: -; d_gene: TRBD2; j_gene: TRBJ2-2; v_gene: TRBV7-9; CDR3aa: CASSFSSGRNRELFF; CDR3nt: TGTGCCAGCAGCTTTTCAAGCGGGAGGAACCGGGAGCTGTTTTTT
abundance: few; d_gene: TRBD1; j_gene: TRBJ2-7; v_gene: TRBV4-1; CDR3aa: CASSQGQGAYEQYF; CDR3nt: TGCGCCAGCAGCCAAGGACAGGGAGCCTACGAGCAGTACTTC
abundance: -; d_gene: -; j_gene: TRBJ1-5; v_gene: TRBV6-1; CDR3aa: CASSERGGNQPQHF; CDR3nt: TGTGCCAGCAGTGAACGGGGAGGCAATCAGCCCCAGCATTTT
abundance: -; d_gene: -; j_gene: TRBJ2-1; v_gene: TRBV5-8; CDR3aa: CASSRWGDNEQFF; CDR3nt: TGTGCCAGCAGCCGATGGGGGGACAATGAGCAGTTCTTC
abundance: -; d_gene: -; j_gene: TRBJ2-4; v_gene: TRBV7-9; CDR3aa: CASSLAMGRNIQYF; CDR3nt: TGTGCCAGCAGCTTAGCGATGGGCCGGAACATTCAGTACTTC
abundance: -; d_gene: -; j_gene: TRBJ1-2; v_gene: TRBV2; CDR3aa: CASSTEHPTIVVGYTF; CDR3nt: TGTGCCAGCAGTACCGAACACCCTACTATTGTAGTTGGCTACACCTTC
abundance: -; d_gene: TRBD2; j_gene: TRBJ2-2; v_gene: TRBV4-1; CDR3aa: CASSSSGSALPGELFF; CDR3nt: TGCGCCAGCAGCTCTAGCGGGAGCGCTCTCCCCGGGGAGCTGTTTTTT
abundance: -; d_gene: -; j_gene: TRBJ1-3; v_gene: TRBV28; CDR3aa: CASSFPGQRSSGNTIYF; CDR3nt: TGTGCCAGCAGTTTCCCCGGACAGAGGAGCTCTGGAAACACCATATATTTT
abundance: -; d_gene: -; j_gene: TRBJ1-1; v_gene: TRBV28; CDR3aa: CASSFRAVGTEAFF; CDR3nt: TGTGCCAGCAGTTTCCGTGCGGTGGGCACTGAAGCTTTCTTT